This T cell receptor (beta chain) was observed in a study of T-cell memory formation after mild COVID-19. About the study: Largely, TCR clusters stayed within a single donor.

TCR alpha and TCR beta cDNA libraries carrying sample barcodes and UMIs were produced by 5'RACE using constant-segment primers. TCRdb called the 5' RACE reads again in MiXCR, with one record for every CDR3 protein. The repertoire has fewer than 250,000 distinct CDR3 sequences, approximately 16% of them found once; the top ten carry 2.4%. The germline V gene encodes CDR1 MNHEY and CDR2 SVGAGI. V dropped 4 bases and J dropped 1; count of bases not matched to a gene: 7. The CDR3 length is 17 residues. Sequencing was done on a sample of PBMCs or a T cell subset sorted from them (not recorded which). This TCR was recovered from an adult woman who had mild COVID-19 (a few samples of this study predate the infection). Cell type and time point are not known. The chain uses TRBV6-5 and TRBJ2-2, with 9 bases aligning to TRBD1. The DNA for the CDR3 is TGTGCCAGCAGTTCTCACCGGACAGGGGTGAACACCGGGGAGCTGTTTTTT. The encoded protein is CASSSHRTGVNTGELFF.